Following are 27 T cell receptor beta chains from one sample sequenced in a study of CD8 T cells in Susac syndrome. RNA totalling about 0.45 to 1 ug underwent reverse transcription with random hexamers. TCRdb processed the immunoSEQ multiplex PCR reads anew with MiXCR; each CDR3 protein has one entry. The table lists 150,000 to 200,000 distinct CDR3 sequences, about 94% of them singletons. The sequencing sample was made of CD4+ T cells from PBMCs. These receptors all stem from a human donor in good health.

This clonotype occurred once. The chain carries TRBV7-2 and TRBJ1-5; no clear D gene. Germline-derived CDR1 and CDR2 are SGHTA and FQGNSA. The CDR3 covers 16 residues. Deletions cut 3 bases from V and 2 bases from J, with 14 bases between. DNA for the CDR3: TGTGCCAGCAGCTTGCGGATGGCGGGCGGCAATCAGCCCCAGCATTTT. As protein: CASSLRMAGGNQPQHF.

This chain's CDR3 is CASQGRGIGGGTQYF. The DNA of the CDR3 is TGTGCCAGTCAAGGCAGGGGCATTGGAGGAGGGACCCAGTACTTC. The chain carries TRBV27 and TRBJ2-5, with D tentatively TRBD1 (6 bases). This CDR3 has 15 amino acids. In germline, CDR1 is MNHEY, CDR2 SMNVEV (reference sequence). Trimming cost V 9 bases and J 7 bases, with 24 bases left between them.

The chain links TRBV4-1 to TRBJ2-4; D gene ambiguous. This CDR3 spans 16 amino acids. The ends were cut back, 0 bases at V and 6 bases at J, with 15 bases in the middle. The germline V gene encodes CDR1 MGHRA and CDR2 YSYEKL. CDR3 bases: TGCGCCAGCAGCCAAGATCACGTGACTCGAAGAAACATTCAGTACTTC. Translating gives CASSQDHVTRRNIQYF.

Remarks on this clonotype: One junction end disagrees with the germline gene, perhaps due to a read error. This chain links TRBV7-7 with TRBJ2-3; TRBD1 or TRBD2 may be the D gene (5 bases each). Germline V lookup: CDR1 SSHAT, CDR2 FNYEAQ (reference sequence). CDR3 length: 14 residues. This chain's CDR3 is CASSLGDSTDTQYF. CDR3 sequence (DNA): TGTGCTAGCAGCTTAGGGGACAGCACAGATACGCAGTATTTT.

This clonotype came up once. The chain is built from TRBV29-1 and TRBJ2-3, with D perhaps matching TRBD2 (7 bases). CDR3 size: 14 residues. Trimming took off 8 bases at V and 1 base at J, with 16 bases between the two ends. CDR1 is SQVTM and CDR2 is ANQGSEA in the germline V gene. Here the CDR3 DNA reads TGCAGCTTGAGGGGGGGAAGGGGCACAGATACGCAGTATTTT. This gives the protein CSLRGGRGTDTQYF.

The gene calls are TRBV2 and TRBJ2-7; D might be TRBD2 (6 bases). V was cut by 5 bases and J by 3 bases, with 17 bases left in between. CDR1 is SNHLY and CDR2 is FYNNEI in the germline V gene. The CDR3 runs to 15 residues. In DNA, the CDR3 is TGTGCCAGCAGTTACGGGGGTGCATCAAACTACGAGCAGTACTTC. Encoded protein: CASSYGGASNYEQYF. The variable domain in full, with the rest retrieved from reference TRBV2 and TRBJ2-7, is EPEVTQTPSHQVTQMGQEVILRCVPISNHLYFYWYRQILGQKVEFLVSFYNNEISEKSEIFDDQFSVERPDGSNFTLKIRSTKLEDSAMYFCASSYGGASNYEQYFGPGTRLTVT.

The rearrangement joins TRBV30 to TRBJ1-2; the D gene is possibly TRBD1 (6 bases). V was clipped by 1 base and J by 6 bases, with 9 bases between them. The CDR3 is 12 residues long. Germline lookup yields CDR1 GTSNPN and CDR2 SVGIG (reference sequence). The CDR3 nucleotides are TGTGCCTGGAGTGCGGGGGCGCATGGCTACACCTTC. This codes for CAWSAGAHGYTF.

The chain uses TRBV14 and TRBJ2-7, with no clear D. The CDR3 totals 13 residues. Germline-derived CDR1 and CDR2 are SGHDN and FVKESK. V was cut by 1 base and J by 3 bases, with 7 bases left in between. This CDR3 reads CASSQGTYYEQYF. The CDR3 DNA reads as TGTGCCAGCAGCCAAGGGACGTACTACGAGCAGTACTTC. Full variable domain (outside the CDR3, taken from reference TRBV14 and TRBJ2-7): EAGVTQFPSHSVIEKGQTVTLRCDPISGHDNLYWYRRVMGKEIKFLLHFVKESKQDESGMPNNRFLAERTGGTYSTLKVQPAELEDSGVYFCASSQGTYYEQYFGPGTRLTVT.

The V gene is TRBV29-1, the J gene TRBJ2-2; D unclear. The length of the CDR3 is 13 residues. Trimming took off 4 bases at V and 1 base at J, with 7 bases between the two ends. Germline-derived CDR1 and CDR2 are SQVTM and ANQGSEA. The CDR3 loop is CSVGLMNTGELFF. The CDR3 bases are TGCAGCGTTGGACTGATGAACACCGGGGAGCTGTTTTTT.

The chain has TRBV7-8 and TRBJ1-2; TRBD1 aligns across 7 bases. The CDR3 runs to 16 residues. V gave up 5 bases and J gave up 5 bases; unmatched junction bases: 14. The germline gives CDR1 SGHVS, CDR2 FQNEAQ. Here the CDR3 reads CASSPGGGTELYGYTF. CDR3 sequence (DNA): TGTGCCAGCAGCCCAGGAGGGGGGACAGAACTTTATGGCTACACCTTC.

The CDR3 DNA reads TGTGCCAGCAGCTTACAGGGGGACACCGGGGAGCTGTTTTTT. It translates to CASSLQGDTGELFF. The V and J genes are TRBV5-4 and TRBJ2-2; 8 nucleotides match TRBD1. This CDR3 has 14 amino acids. CDR1 is SGHNT and CDR2 is YYREEE in the germline V gene (reference sequence). The trim removed 2 bases at V and 3 bases at J, leaving 0 bases unmatched.

The chain has TRBV30 and TRBJ2-1, with TRBD2 identical over 8 bases. Germline loops: CDR1 GTSNPN, CDR2 SVGIG (reference sequence). The V gene end was trimmed by 2 bases and the J gene end by 0 bases; junction bases not matched to a gene: 9. This CDR3 contains 17 residues. The CDR3 spells CAWSSQRGLRSYNEQFF. As DNA, the CDR3 is TGTGCCTGGAGTTCCCAGCGGGGGCTTCGCTCCTACAATGAGCAGTTCTTC.

J is TRBJ2-1 and V is TRBV2, with 7 positions matching TRBD1. With 2 bases clipped from V and 12 bases from J, the junction kept 7 bases outside the gene matches. The CDR3 spans 13 residues. Germline V gives CDR1 SNHLY, CDR2 FYNNEI. The CDR3 DNA is TGTGCCAGCAGTGAACCCGACAGGGTTCTGCAGTTCTTC. Its translation: CASSEPDRVLQFF.

The V and J genes are TRBV2 and TRBJ2-7; D is tentatively TRBD1 or TRBD2 (5 bases each). Germline CDR1 is SNHLY and CDR2 is FYNNEI. The CDR3 loop spans 13 amino acids. With 8 bases removed from V and 3 bases from J, the gap between germline ends came to 14 bases. The DNA for the CDR3 is TGTGCCAGCGGCGCCGGGACCTTCTACGAGCAGTACTTC. Its translation: CASGAGTFYEQYF.

To note about this clonotype: The junction departs from the called germline gene at one end, perhaps through a read error. J is TRBJ1-5 and V is TRBV4-2, with D possibly TRBD1 on 6 matching bases. This CDR3 comprises 15 residues. Germline assignment: CDR1 LGHNA and CDR2 YNFKEQ. CDR3 sequence reads: CASSHADSPNRPQHF. CDR3 nucleotides: TGTGCCAGCAGCCACGCGGACAGCCCCAATCGGCCCCAGCATTTT.

V usage is TRBV23-1 and J usage is TRBJ1-5; no reliable D call. TRBV23-1 is noted as an ORF with a role that remains uncertain. The CDR3 is 15 amino acids. Trimming took 1 base from V and 4 from J, leaving 11 bases between them. The chain's CDR3 is CASSQFAEGNQPQHF. Written as DNA, the CDR3 is TGCGCCAGCAGTCAATTCGCGGAGGGAAATCAGCCCCAGCATTTT.

CDR3 in amino acids: CASSSFSGSYNSPLHF. For the CDR3, the DNA is TGTGCCAGCAGTTCCTTCAGTGGTTCCTATAATTCACCCCTCCACTTT. The chain joins TRBV28 to TRBJ1-6; D not certain. Deletions cut 4 bases from V and 1 base from J, with 11 bases between. Germline lookup yields CDR1 MDHEN and CDR2 SYDVKM. This CDR3 comprises 16 residues. The variable domain in full, with the rest retrieved from reference TRBV28 and TRBJ1-6, is DVKVTQSSRYLVKRTGEKVFLECVQDMDHENMFWYRQDPGLGLRLIYFSYDVKMKEKGDIPEGYSVSREKKERFSLILESASTNQTSMYLCASSSFSGSYNSPLHFGNGTRLTVT.

The genes are TRBV7-2 and TRBJ1-1; D gene unclear. Germline CDR1 is SGHTA and CDR2 is FQGNSA. With 5 bases removed from V and 0 bases from J, the gap between germline ends came to 7 bases. CDR3 length: 13 amino acids. CDR3 loop: CASSLPLNTEAFF. CDR3 nucleotide sequence: TGTGCCAGCAGCCTTCCATTGAACACTGAAGCTTTCTTT.

The chain uses TRBV7-9 and TRBJ1-2; weak D call: TRBD1 (5 bases). V was trimmed by 0 bases and J by 4 bases, leaving 9 bases between them. The CDR3 covers 14 residues. The germline V gene has CDR1 SEHNR and CDR2 FQNEAQ (reference sequence). The CDR3 loop reads CASSLADGAYGYTF. In DNA form, the CDR3 reads TGTGCCAGCAGCTTAGCAGACGGGGCCTATGGCTACACCTTC.

This chain links TRBV28 with TRBJ1-5, with a tentative D call TRBD1 (5 bases). V was pared by 11 bases and J by 4 bases, with 18 bases between. Germline CDR1 and CDR2: MDHEN and SYDVKM. This CDR3 is built from 14 residues. The chain's CDR3 is CASYAGPLNQPQHF. CDR3 nucleotide sequence: TGTGCCTCTTATGCAGGGCCTCTAAATCAGCCCCAGCATTTT.

The V and J genes are TRBV20-1 and TRBJ2-2; D assignment may be TRBD1 or TRBD2 (5 bases each). This CDR3 has 14 amino acids. The V gene's germline CDR1 is DFQATT and CDR2 SNEGSKA (reference sequence). The V and J ends lost 3 bases and 4 bases respectively, with 12 bases between them. The CDR3 here is CSARWGAGTGELFF. CDR3 coding DNA: TGCAGTGCTAGGTGGGGCGCGGGCACCGGGGAGCTGTTTTTT.

This clonotype was detected only once. V and J are TRBV29-1 and TRBJ1-1; D call uncertain. Germline V lookup: CDR1 SQVTM, CDR2 ANQGSEA. The CDR3 contains 11 residues. Trimming shortened V by 4 bases and J by 5 bases, and 8 bases separated the two germline ends. CDR3 in DNA: TGCAGCGTTGCCCCGGCTACTGAAGCTTTCTTT. It yields the protein CSVAPATEAFF.

The chain employs TRBV20-1 and TRBJ1-5; D is uncertain. Trimming removed 5 bases from V and 0 bases from J, with 11 bases in between. The CDR3 extends over 14 amino acids. In germline, CDR1 is DFQATT, CDR2 SNEGSKA (reference sequence). CDR3 DNA: TGCAGTGCTTCTCTAGGGAGTAGCAATCAGCCCCAGCATTTT. Amino acid sequence: CSASLGSSNQPQHF.

The chain has TRBV6-5 and TRBJ1-2; no definite D call. CDR3 length: 13 amino acids. Germline CDR1 and CDR2: MNHEY and SVGAGI. The V end lost 2 bases, the J end lost 7 bases, and 11 bases lay between the germline ends. This chain's CDR3 is CASSYSRESGYTF. The CDR3 nucleotides read TGTGCCAGCAGTTACAGTAGGGAAAGTGGCTACACCTTC.

The CDR3 protein is CASSQHTGGTAGELFF. CDR3 coding DNA: TGTGCCAGCAGCCAGCACACGGGAGGAACTGCCGGGGAGCTGTTTTTT. The chain recombines TRBV3-1 with TRBJ2-2; 7 bases agree with TRBD2. V gave up 3 bases and J gave up 6 bases; unmatched junction bases: 10. The CDR3 consists of 16 residues. Germline loops: CDR1 LGHDT, CDR2 YNNKEL (reference sequence). Using reference TRBV3-1 and TRBJ2-2 for the parts outside the CDR3, the full variable domain is DTAVSQTPKYLVTQMGNDKSIKCEQNLGHDTMYWYKQDSKKFLKIMFSYNNKELIINETVPNRFSPKSPDKAHLNLHINSLELGDSAVYFCASSQHTGGTAGELFFGEGSRLTVL.

The chain couples TRBV9 to TRBJ2-3, with D hard to call. Per germline, CDR1 SGDLS and CDR2 YYNGEE. The V end lost 0 bases, the J end lost 3 bases, and 11 bases lay between the germline ends. The CDR3 loop spans 15 amino acids. Here the CDR3 reads CASSVGTHSTDTQYF. The CDR3 nucleotides read TGTGCCAGCAGCGTAGGGACGCACAGTACAGATACGCAGTATTTT.

The chain carries TRBV7-8 and TRBJ2-5, with D perhaps matching TRBD2 (6 bases). The germline V gene encodes CDR1 SGHVS and CDR2 FQNEAQ. V lost 0 bases, J lost 5 bases, and 16 bases lay in between. The CDR3 is made up of 16 amino acids. This chain's CDR3 is CASSLARTRGRETQYF. The CDR3 region has the DNA TGTGCCAGCAGCTTAGCGCGAACGCGGGGCCGGGAGACCCAGTACTTC.